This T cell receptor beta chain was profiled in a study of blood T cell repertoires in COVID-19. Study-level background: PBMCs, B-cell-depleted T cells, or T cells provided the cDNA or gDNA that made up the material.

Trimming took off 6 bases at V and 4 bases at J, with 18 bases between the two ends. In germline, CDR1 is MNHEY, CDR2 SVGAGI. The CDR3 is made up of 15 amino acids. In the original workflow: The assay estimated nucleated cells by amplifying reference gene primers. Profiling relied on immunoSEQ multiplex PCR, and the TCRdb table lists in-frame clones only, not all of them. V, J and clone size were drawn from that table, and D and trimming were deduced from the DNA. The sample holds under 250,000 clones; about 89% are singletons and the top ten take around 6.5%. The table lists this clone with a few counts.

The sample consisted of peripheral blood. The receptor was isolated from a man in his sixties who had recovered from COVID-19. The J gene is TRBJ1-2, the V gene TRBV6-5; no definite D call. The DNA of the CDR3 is TGTGCCAGCAGCCTCTTTGATCGAAGCCCCTATGGCTACACCTTC. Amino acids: CASSLFDRSPYGYTF.